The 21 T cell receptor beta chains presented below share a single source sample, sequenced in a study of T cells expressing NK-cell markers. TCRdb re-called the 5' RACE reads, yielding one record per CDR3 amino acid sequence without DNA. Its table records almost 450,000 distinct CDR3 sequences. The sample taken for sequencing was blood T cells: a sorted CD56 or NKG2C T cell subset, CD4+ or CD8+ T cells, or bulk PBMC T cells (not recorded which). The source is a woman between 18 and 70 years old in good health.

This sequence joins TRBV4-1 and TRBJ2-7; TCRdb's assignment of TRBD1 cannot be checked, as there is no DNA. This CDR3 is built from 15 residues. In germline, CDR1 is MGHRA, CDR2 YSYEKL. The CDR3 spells CASSQGGTAFYEQYF.

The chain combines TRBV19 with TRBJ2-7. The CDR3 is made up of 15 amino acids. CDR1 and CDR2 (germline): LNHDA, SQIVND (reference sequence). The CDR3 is CASSPSSSSTYEQYF.

CDR3 protein: CATSRALAGADTQYF. The chain employs TRBV15 and TRBJ2-3; with no DNA, the TCRdb D assignment of TRBD2 cannot be verified. This CDR3 region has 15 residues. The germline V gene has CDR1 LNHNV and CDR2 YYDKDF (reference sequence).

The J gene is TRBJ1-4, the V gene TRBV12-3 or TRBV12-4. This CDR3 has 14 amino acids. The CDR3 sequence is CASSFMARDEKLFF.

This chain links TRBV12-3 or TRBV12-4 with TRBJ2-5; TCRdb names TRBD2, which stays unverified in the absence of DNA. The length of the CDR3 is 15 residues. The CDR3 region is CASSFPSGREETQYF.

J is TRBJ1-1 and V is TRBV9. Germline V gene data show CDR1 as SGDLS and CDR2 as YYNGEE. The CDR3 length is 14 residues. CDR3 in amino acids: CASSDSGGGTEAFF.

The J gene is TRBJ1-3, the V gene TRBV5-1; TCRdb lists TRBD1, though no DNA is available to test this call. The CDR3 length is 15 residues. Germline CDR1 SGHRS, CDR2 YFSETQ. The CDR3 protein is CASSEGTASGNTIYF.

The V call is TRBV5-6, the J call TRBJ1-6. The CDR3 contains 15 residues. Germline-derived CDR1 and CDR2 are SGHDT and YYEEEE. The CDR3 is CASSPEPALNSPLHF.

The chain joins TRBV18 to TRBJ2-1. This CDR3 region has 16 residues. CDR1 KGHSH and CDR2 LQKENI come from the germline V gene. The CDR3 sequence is CASSPTTTALGNEQFF.

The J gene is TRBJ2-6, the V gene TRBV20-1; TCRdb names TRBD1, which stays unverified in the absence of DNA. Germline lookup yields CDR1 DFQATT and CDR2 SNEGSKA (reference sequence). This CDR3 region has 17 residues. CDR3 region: CSAPVGQGYSGANVLTF.

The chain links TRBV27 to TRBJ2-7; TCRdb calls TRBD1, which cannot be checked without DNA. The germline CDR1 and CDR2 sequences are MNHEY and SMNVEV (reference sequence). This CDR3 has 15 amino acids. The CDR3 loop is CASSSAGTGGYEQYF.

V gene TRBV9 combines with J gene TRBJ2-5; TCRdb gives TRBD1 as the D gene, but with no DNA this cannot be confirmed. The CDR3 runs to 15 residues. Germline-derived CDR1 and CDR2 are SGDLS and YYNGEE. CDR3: CASSVGTNRQETQYF.

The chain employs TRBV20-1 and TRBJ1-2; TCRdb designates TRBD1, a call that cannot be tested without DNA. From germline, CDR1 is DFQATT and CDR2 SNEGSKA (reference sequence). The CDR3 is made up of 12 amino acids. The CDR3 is CSARPGPYGYTF.

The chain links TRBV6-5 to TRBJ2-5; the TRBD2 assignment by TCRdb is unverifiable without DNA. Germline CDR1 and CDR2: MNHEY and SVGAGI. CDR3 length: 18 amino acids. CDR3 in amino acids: CASSYSTPLAGFNETQYF.

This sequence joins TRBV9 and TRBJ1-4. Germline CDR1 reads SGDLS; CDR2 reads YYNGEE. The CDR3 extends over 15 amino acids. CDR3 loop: CASSVEGTANEKLFF.

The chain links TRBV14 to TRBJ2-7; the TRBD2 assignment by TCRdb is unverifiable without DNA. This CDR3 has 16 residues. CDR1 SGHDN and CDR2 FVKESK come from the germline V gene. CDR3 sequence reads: CASSQDAGPLRYEQYF.

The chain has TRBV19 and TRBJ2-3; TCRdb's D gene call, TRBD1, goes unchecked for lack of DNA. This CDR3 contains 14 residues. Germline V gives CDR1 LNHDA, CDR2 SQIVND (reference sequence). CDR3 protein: CAPRCSASTDTQYF.

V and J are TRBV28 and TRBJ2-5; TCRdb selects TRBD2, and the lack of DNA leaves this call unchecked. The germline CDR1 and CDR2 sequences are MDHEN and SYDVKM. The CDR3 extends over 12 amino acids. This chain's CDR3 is CASSPTIVTQYF. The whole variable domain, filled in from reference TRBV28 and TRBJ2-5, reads DVKVTQSSRYLVKRTGEKVFLECVQDMDHENMFWYRQDPGLGLRLIYFSYDVKMKEKGDIPEGYSVSREKKERFSLILESASTNQTSMYLCASSPTIVTQYFGPGTRLLVL.

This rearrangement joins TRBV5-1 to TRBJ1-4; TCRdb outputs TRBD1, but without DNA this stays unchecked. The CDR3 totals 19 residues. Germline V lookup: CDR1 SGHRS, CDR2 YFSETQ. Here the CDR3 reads CASSFGGHLPPTTNEKLFF. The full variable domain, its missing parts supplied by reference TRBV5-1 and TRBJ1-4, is KAGVTQTPRYLIKTRGQQVTLSCSPISGHRSVSWYQQTPGQGLQFLFEYFSETQRNKGNFPGRFSGRQFSNSRSEMNVSTLELGDSALYLCASSFGGHLPPTTNEKLFFGSGTQLSVL.

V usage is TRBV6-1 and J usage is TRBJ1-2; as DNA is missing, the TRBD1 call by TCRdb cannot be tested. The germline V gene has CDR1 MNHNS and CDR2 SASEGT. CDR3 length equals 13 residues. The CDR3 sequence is CASSRDRPYGYTF.

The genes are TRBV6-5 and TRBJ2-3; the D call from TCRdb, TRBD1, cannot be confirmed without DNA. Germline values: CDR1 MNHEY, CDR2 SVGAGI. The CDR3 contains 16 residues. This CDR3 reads CASSYWAGAGTDTQYF.